These 23 T cell receptor beta chains came from one sample sequenced in a study of cytomegalovirus exposure and HLA in healthy donors. Primers: 60 Vbeta forward and 13 Jbeta reverse. Sequenced by immunoSEQ multiplex PCR; TCRdb stores in-frame clones only, minus some. The sample shows some 150,000 clones, around four fifths of them seen only once. Sequencing was carried out using PBMCs. All receptors come from a man in his fifties in good health and CMV-seropositive.

As concerns this clone: Other nucleotide sequences in the sample specify the same CDR3. The gene calls are TRBV5-1 and TRBJ2-7, with D hard to call. In germline, CDR1 is SGHRS, CDR2 YFSETQ. V was pared by 0 bases and J by 3 bases, with 13 bases between. This CDR3 contains 15 residues. CDR3 nucleotides: TGCGCCAGCAGCTTGGTTCCGGGTGAGCTCTACGAGCAGTACTTC. As protein: CASSLVPGELYEQYF.

CDR3 sequence: CASSEFRDYGTDTQYF. The CDR3 DNA is TGCGCCAGCAGTGAGTTCCGGGACTACGGCACAGATACGCAGTATTTT. The J gene is TRBJ2-3, the V gene TRBV10-2, with TRBD2 matching over 7 bases. Unmatched junction bases numbered 5, after V lost 1 base and J lost 1 base. Germline V gives CDR1 WSHSY, CDR2 SAAADI. The CDR3 spans 16 residues.

V and J are TRBV18 and TRBJ2-1; maybe TRBD1 (5 bases). The CDR3 contains 14 residues. V was cut by 3 bases and J by 8 bases, with 14 bases left in between. Germline V gene data show CDR1 as KGHSH and CDR2 as LQKENI. The DNA for the CDR3 is TGTGCCAGCTCACCCTCCCAGGGCACGGATGAGCAGTTCTTC. This encodes CASSPSQGTDEQFF.

The rearrangement links TRBV7-2 to TRBJ2-3; 8 bases agree with TRBD2. CDR3 length equals 14 residues. Losses at the gene ends were 6 bases for V and 0 bases for J; bases not matched to a gene: 2. Germline lookup yields CDR1 SGHTA and CDR2 FQGNSA. CDR3 bases: TGTGCCAGCAGGTCGGGGGGGAGCACAGATACGCAGTATTTT. Residues: CASRSGGSTDTQYF.

The rearrangement uses TRBV5-4 and TRBJ1-2; D unresolved. CDR1 is SGHNT and CDR2 is YYREEE in the germline V gene (reference sequence). The V end was cut by 1 base, the J end by 3 bases, with 10 bases between. CDR3 size: 14 residues. In DNA, the CDR3 is TGTGCCAGCAGCTTGATGGGCACGGACTATGGCTACACCTTC. This encodes CASSLMGTDYGYTF.

The chain is built from TRBV7-6 and TRBJ2-7; the match to TRBD1 covers 7 bases. The CDR3 runs 14 residues. V lost 0 bases to trimming and J lost 6 bases; unmatched junction nucleotides: 5. Germline-derived CDR1 and CDR2 are SGHVS and FNYEAQ. The CDR3: CASSLAGAGGEQYF. DNA of the CDR3: TGTGCCAGCAGCTTAGCAGGGGCAGGGGGCGAGCAGTACTTC.

The chain combines TRBV19 with TRBJ1-6; 10 positions match TRBD1. V dropped 8 bases and J dropped 10; count of bases not matched to a gene: 5. This CDR3 spans 13 amino acids. The germline CDR1 and CDR2 sequences are LNHDA and SQIVND (reference sequence). The CDR3 nucleotides read TGTGCCAGTGCCGGGACAGGGGACTCACCCCTCCACTTT. Translation: CASAGTGDSPLHF. The whole variable domain, remainder taken from reference TRBV19 and TRBJ1-6, is DGGITQSPKYLFRKEGQNVTLSCEQNLNHDAMYWYRQDPGQGLRLIYYSQIVNDFQKGDIAEGYSVSREKKESFPLTVTSAQKNPTAFYLCASAGTGDSPLHFGNGTRLTVT.

This sequence joins TRBV4-2 and TRBJ2-3; a weak D match, TRBD1 (6 bases). CDR3 length: 16 residues. V lost 5 bases and J 0 bases, leaving 15 bases between the germline ends. Germline CDR1 is LGHNA and CDR2 is YNFKEQ. The CDR3 loop reads CASSTYRGGSTDTQYF. In DNA, the CDR3 is TGTGCCAGCAGCACATACCGAGGGGGTAGCACAGATACGCAGTATTTT.

This chain joins TRBV5-8 and TRBJ2-7, with D tentatively TRBD1 (5 bases). CDR1 is SGHTS and CDR2 is YDEGEE in the germline V gene. The CDR3 extends over 15 amino acids. Trimming pared 1 base from V and 0 bases from J, leaving 11 bases between. The DNA of the CDR3 is TGTGCCAGCAGCTTGACAGGTAGCCTCTCCTACGAGCAGTACTTC. Amino acid sequence: CASSLTGSLSYEQYF.

The CDR3 reads CASSPGGGLYSYNEQFF. CDR3 bases: TGTGCCAGCAGCCCAGGGGGAGGATTATACTCCTACAATGAGCAGTTCTTC. The chain recombines TRBV9 with TRBJ2-1, with a tentative D call TRBD1 (7 bases). V was clipped by 4 bases and J by 0 bases, with 17 bases between them. The CDR3 runs to 17 residues. Germline V gives CDR1 SGDLS, CDR2 YYNGEE.

V usage is TRBV9 and J usage is TRBJ1-4; D might be TRBD1 (5 bases). V lost 0 bases to trimming and J lost 8 bases, with 14 bases between them. The CDR3 length is 15 residues. Germline assignment: CDR1 SGDLS and CDR2 YYNGEE. The CDR3: CASSVGSGQGEKLFF. The CDR3 DNA sequence: TGTGCCAGCAGCGTAGGGTCAGGCCAGGGAGAAAAACTGTTTTTT. The full variable domain, its missing parts supplied by reference TRBV9 and TRBJ1-4, is DSGVTQTPKHLITATGQRVTLRCSPRSGDLSVYWYQQSLDQGLQFLIQYYNGEERAKGNILERFSAQQFPDLHSELNLSSLELGDSALYFCASSVGSGQGEKLFFGSGTQLSVL.

The chain has TRBV6-6 and TRBJ1-5, with TRBD1 identical over 7 bases. This CDR3 region has 16 residues. V lost 4 bases to trimming and J lost 3 bases; unmatched junction nucleotides: 9. Per germline, CDR1 MNHNY and CDR2 SVGAGI (reference sequence). CDR3 bases: TGTGCCAGCAGTTTGAACCCGGGACAGTACAATCAGCCCCAGCATTTT. This encodes CASSLNPGQYNQPQHF.

The genes are TRBV20-1 and TRBJ2-7; possible D gene TRBD1, 6 bases. Between the trimmed V and J ends, which lost 5 bases and 4 bases, there was a span of 9 bases. Germline-derived CDR1 and CDR2 are DFQATT and SNEGSKA (reference sequence). This CDR3 comprises 11 residues. The CDR3: CSAHTGYEQYF. The CDR3 nucleotides read TGCAGTGCTCACACAGGGTACGAGCAGTACTTC.

This rearrangement joins TRBV6-1 to TRBJ2-7; D is uncertain. The CDR3 consists of 13 residues. In germline, CDR1 is MNHNS, CDR2 SASEGT. V was shortened by 5 bases and J by 3 bases, with 11 bases between the two germline ends. The CDR3 is CASSLTSIYEQYF. The CDR3 nucleotides read TGTGCCAGCAGTCTGACAAGTATCTACGAGCAGTACTTC.

This clone was seen more than once but under ten times. V and J are TRBV2 and TRBJ2-2; D possibly corresponds to TRBD2 (6 bases). The V end was cut by 2 bases, the J end by 3 bases, with 10 bases between. CDR1 is SNHLY, CDR2 FYNNEI, per germline. The CDR3 has 15 amino acids. The CDR3 DNA reads as TGTGCCAGCAGTGAACGGGGGAGCGACACCGGGGAGCTGTTTTTT. Its protein product is CASSERGSDTGELFF.

This chain links TRBV23-1 with TRBJ2-7; 7 nucleotides agree with TRBD2. TRBV23-1 counts as an open reading frame of uncertain function. The trim removed 4 bases at V and 0 bases at J, leaving 9 bases unmatched. CDR3 length: 16 residues. The CDR3 sequence: CASSRLTSALSYEQYF. Here the CDR3 DNA reads TGCGCCAGCAGTCGCCTTACTAGCGCGCTCTCCTACGAGCAGTACTTC.

This sequence joins TRBV19 and TRBJ2-3; weak D call: TRBD1 (6 bases). Germline V gene data show CDR1 as LNHDA and CDR2 as SQIVND (reference sequence). The CDR3 runs to 15 residues. Trimming cost V 5 bases and J 4 bases, with 16 bases left between them. CDR3: CASSGWTVQPDTQYF. CDR3 nucleotide sequence: TGTGCCAGTAGTGGGTGGACAGTTCAACCAGATACGCAGTATTTT.

This chain uses TRBV4-2 with TRBJ2-7; D is unresolved. CDR3 length equals 14 residues. Trimming stripped 2 bases from V and 3 bases from J, with 11 bases between. Germline V gene lookup returns CDR1 LGHNA and CDR2 YNFKEQ. Here the CDR3 reads CASSQPPIFYEQYF. DNA of the CDR3: TGTGCCAGCAGCCAACCCCCCATTTTCTACGAGCAGTACTTC.

J is TRBJ1-1 and V is TRBV5-6, with TRBD1 as a possible D gene (5 bases). The CDR3 totals 14 residues. The germline gives CDR1 SGHDT, CDR2 YYEEEE. The V and J ends lost 4 bases and 2 bases respectively, with 12 bases between them. CDR3 loop: CASSTQGINTEAFF. The CDR3 DNA reads TGTGCCAGCAGCACGCAGGGCATCAACACTGAAGCTTTCTTT.

The chain combines TRBV28 with TRBJ2-7; D might be TRBD1 (6 bases). The CDR3 consists of 18 residues. With 6 bases removed from V and 0 bases from J, the gap between germline ends came to 24 bases. Germline CDR1 MDHEN, CDR2 SYDVKM. The CDR3 DNA reads TGTGCCAGCAGGATTCCCTTGCAGGGGTCTCCCAGCTCCTACGAGCAGTACTTC. Residues: CASRIPLQGSPSSYEQYF.

The chain combines TRBV7-9 with TRBJ1-2, with TRBD1 matching over 9 bases. The CDR3 has 13 amino acids. Germline values: CDR1 SEHNR, CDR2 FQNEAQ (reference sequence). V trimming: 3 bases; J trimming: 5 bases; junction bases outside the gene matches: 1. The CDR3 sequence: CASSFGQGYGYTF. CDR3 DNA sequence: TGTGCCAGCAGCTTCGGACAGGGGTATGGCTACACCTTC.

The CDR3 DNA reads TGTGCCAGCAGCCCCCTACCTTACGCTGGGGAGCTGTTTTTT. Translated, it gives CASSPLPYAGELFF. V gene TRBV7-2 combines with J gene TRBJ2-2; D not certain. Trimming pared 5 bases from V and 8 bases from J, leaving 15 bases between. Germline CDR1 is SGHTA and CDR2 is FQGNSA. The CDR3 totals 14 residues.

The chain uses TRBV9 and TRBJ2-5, with 11 bases matching TRBD2. After removal of 6 bases from V and 2 bases from J, the junction contained 9 bases not matched to a gene. Germline assignment: CDR1 SGDLS and CDR2 YYNGEE. This CDR3 contains 16 residues. The CDR3 DNA is TGTGCCAGCAACTCCGGGACTAGCGGACCACAAGAGACCCAGTACTTC. Protein sequence: CASNSGTSGPQETQYF.